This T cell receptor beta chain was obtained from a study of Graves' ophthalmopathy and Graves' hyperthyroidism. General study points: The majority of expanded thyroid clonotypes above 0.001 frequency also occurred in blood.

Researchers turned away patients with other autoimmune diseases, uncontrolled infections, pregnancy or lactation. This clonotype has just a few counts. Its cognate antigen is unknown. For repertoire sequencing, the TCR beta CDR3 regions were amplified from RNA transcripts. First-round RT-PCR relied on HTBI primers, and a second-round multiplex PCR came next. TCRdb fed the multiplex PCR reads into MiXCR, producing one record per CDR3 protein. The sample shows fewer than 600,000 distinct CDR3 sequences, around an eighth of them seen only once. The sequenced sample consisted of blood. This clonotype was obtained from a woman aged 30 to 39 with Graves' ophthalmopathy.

The DNA for the CDR3 is TGTGCCAGCAGTTACAATAGGGGAGACGATACGCAGTATTTT. Protein: CASSYNRGDDTQYF. The chain carries TRBV6-5 and TRBJ2-3; either TRBD1 or TRBD2 may fit D (5 bases each). Germline V lookup: CDR1 MNHEY, CDR2 SVGAGI. Between the trimmed V and J ends, which lost 2 bases and 6 bases, there was a span of 12 bases. CDR3 length: 14 residues.